Each of the 10 T cell receptor beta chains below was sequenced from the same sample in a study of T cell changes during pregnancy in multiple sclerosis. Sequencing used immunoSEQ multiplex PCR; TCRdb keeps in-frame clones, though not all of them. Of approximately 110,000 clones in the sample, roughly nine tenths were seen once. Specimen: peripheral blood, collected after pregnancy. The receptors shown here come from a female donor with multiple sclerosis, enrolled in a pregnancy study.

This rearrangement joins TRBV27 to TRBJ2-7; 7 bases match TRBD2. Germline CDR1 is MNHEY and CDR2 is SMNVEV (reference sequence). V lost 5 bases and J lost 3; bases outside the gene matches: 7. This CDR3 region has 14 residues. CDR3 DNA: TGTGCCAGCAGTCCCCGGACTAGTGGCTACGAGCAGTACTTC. Its translation is CASSPRTSGYEQYF.

The V call is TRBV5-1, the J call TRBJ2-1, with 16 bases lining up with TRBD2. The CDR3 length is 16 residues. Germline values: CDR1 SGHRS, CDR2 YFSETQ. V shed 4 bases and J 10 bases; nucleotides not matched to a gene: 8. The CDR3 loop is CASSPGTSGGVGEQFF. The DNA for the CDR3 is TGCGCCAGCAGCCCGGGGACTAGCGGGGGGGTAGGGGAGCAGTTCTTC.

V gene TRBV5-3 combines with J gene TRBJ2-6, with D hard to call. TRBV5-3 is identified as an open reading frame with a role that is uncertain. This CDR3 spans 15 amino acids. V was clipped by 4 bases and J by 0 bases, with 8 bases between them. Here the CDR3 DNA reads TGTGCCAGAAGCGCCGAGAACTCTGGGGCCAACGTCCTGACTTTC. The encoded protein is CARSAENSGANVLTF.

This clone was counted a single time. The V call is TRBV7-9, the J call TRBJ2-3; perhaps TRBD1 as D (6 bases). The length of the CDR3 is 15 residues. V shed 1 base and J shed 6 bases, with 14 bases lying between them. Looked up from germline, CDR1 is SEHNR and CDR2 is FQNEAQ (reference sequence). The CDR3 sequence: CASSLGLGQFDTQYF. CDR3 bases: TGTGCCAGCAGCTTAGGTTTAGGACAGTTCGATACGCAGTATTTT. Drawing the rest from reference TRBV7-9 and TRBJ2-3, the complete variable domain is DTGVSQNPRHKITKRGQNVTFRCDPISEHNRLYWYRQTLGQGPEFLTYFQNEAQLEKSRLLSDRFSAERPKGSFSTLEIQRTEQGDSAMYLCASSLGLGQFDTQYFGPGTRLTVL.

The rearrangement links TRBV29-1 to TRBJ2-7; tentatively, D is TRBD2 (6 bases). Germline CDR1 reads SQVTM; CDR2 reads ANQGSEA. This CDR3 has 13 residues. V lost 7 bases to trimming and J lost 1 base, with 14 bases between them. As DNA, the CDR3 is TGCAGCGCGCAACGGGACTTATCCTACGAGCAGTACTTC. This translates into CSAQRDLSYEQYF.

The table lists this clone with a count of one. In DNA form, the CDR3 reads TGTGCCAAACGCCCGAACAAAGAGACCCAGTACTTC. As protein: CAKRPNKETQYF. The gene calls are TRBV6-9 and TRBJ2-5; D unclear. Trimming cost V 10 bases and J 3 bases, with 12 bases left between them. CDR3 length equals 12 residues. Germline-derived CDR1 and CDR2 are MNHGY and SVAAGI.

The count of this clone is one. The rearrangement uses TRBV5-6 and TRBJ1-1, with D perhaps matching TRBD1 (6 bases). Germline CDR1 reads SGHDT; CDR2 reads YYEEEE. Trimming removed 1 base at V and 8 bases at J, with 6 bases between. This CDR3 comprises 11 residues. DNA for the CDR3: TGTGCCAGCAGCTTGAGGGGGGAAGCTTTCTTT. Protein sequence: CASSLRGEAFF.

This clone showed up just once. The chain has TRBV6-1 and TRBJ1-1; D is perhaps TRBD1 (6 bases). This CDR3 spans 15 amino acids. CDR1 is MNHNS, CDR2 SASEGT, per germline. Between the trimmed V and J ends, which lost 6 bases and 6 bases, there was a span of 20 bases. Written as DNA, the CDR3 is TGTGCCAGCAGGGGAACTAACAGGGTTAACGCTGAAGCTTTCTTT. This sequence encodes CASRGTNRVNAEAFF.

This chain connects TRBV6-6 to TRBJ1-3; D gene unclear. The CDR3 extends over 14 amino acids. From germline, CDR1 is MNHNY and CDR2 SVGAGI (reference sequence). V was cut by 8 bases and J by 4 bases, with 15 bases left in between. CDR3 DNA: TGTGCCAGCGAAACGCTACCGATCGGAAACACCATATATTTT. This gives the protein CASETLPIGNTIYF.

The chain is built from TRBV5-4 and TRBJ2-2; 14 bases agree with TRBD2. Germline CDR1 is SGHNT and CDR2 is YYREEE (reference sequence). The CDR3 is 15 amino acids. CDR3 sequence: CGATSGGANTGELFF. Here the CDR3 DNA reads TGTGGTGCGACTAGCGGGGGGGCGAACACCGGGGAGCTGTTTTTT.